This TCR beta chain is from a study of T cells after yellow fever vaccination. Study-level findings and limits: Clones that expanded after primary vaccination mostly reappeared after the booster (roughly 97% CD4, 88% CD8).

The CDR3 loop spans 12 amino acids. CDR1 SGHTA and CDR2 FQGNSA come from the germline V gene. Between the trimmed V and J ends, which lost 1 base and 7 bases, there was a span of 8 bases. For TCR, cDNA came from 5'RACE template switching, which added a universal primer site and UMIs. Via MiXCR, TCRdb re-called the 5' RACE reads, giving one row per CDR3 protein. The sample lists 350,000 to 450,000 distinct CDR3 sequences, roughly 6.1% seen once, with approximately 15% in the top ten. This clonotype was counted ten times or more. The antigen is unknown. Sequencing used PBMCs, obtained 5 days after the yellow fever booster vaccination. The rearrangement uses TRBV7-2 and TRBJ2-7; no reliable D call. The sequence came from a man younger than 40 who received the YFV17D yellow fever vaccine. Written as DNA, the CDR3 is TGTGCCAGCAGCTTAGGGATGAGGGAGCAGTACTTC. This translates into CASSLGMREQYF.